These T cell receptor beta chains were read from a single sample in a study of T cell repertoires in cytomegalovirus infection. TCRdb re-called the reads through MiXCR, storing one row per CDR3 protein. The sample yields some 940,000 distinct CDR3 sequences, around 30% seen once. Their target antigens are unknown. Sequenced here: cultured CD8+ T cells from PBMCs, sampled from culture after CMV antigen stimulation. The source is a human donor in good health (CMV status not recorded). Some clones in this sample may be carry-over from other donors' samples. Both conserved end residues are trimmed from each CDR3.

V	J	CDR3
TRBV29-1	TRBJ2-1	SVGKGKVEF
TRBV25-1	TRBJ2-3	ASRPPGQKTDTQY
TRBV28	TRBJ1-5	ASTPGDLGNNGQPQH
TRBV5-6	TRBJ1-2	ASSYPGQGSYGYT
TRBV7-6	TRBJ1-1	ASSYRTGGVNTEAF
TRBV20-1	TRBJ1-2	SARAGNYGYT
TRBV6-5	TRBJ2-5	ASSYDGGQGKTQY
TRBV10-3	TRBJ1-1	AISEPGPNTEAF
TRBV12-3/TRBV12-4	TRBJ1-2	ASSSAGRWDYGYT
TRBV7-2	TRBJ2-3	ANRAGGVVDTQY
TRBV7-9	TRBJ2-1	ASSGNGASGGQF
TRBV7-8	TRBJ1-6	ASSLEHSSYNSPLH
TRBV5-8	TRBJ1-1	ASSLVGGRVNTEAF
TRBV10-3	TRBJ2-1	AITITIPYNEQF
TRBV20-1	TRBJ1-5	SASSHISNQPQH
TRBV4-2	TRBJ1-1	ANSLGGMGTNTEAF
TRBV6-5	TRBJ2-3	ASNQAPTDTQY
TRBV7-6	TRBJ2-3	ASSLALGLGADTQY
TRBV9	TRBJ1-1	ASRWTGGTEAF
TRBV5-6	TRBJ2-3	ASSSPIKRGRADTQY
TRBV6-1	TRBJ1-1	ASSEVVGWTEAF
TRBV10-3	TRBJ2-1	AISTMGRAHNEQF
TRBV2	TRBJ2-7	ASRGRNEQY
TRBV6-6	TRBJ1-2	ASSYSGQSNYGYT
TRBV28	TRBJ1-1	ASSVIGNTEAF
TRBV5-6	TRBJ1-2	ASSFGTLRGYT
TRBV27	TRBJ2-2	ASSPITLAGGPTGELF
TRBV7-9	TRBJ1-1	ASTPAGSNTEAF
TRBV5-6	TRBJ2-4	ASSLRWRGDSKNIQY
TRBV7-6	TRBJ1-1	ASSYTGETEAF
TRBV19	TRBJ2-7	ASSHTSGGYEQY
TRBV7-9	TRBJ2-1	ASDGTGKTWNEQF
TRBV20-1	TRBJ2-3	SARDGTSGGLSSTDTQY
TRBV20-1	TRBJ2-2	SARGDGELF
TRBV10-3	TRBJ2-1	AIRDYSGDEQF
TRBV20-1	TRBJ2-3	SASLQGTDTQY
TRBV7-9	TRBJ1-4	ASSPDRELF
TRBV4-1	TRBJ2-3	ASSQEPLAADTQY
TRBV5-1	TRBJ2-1	ASSLADRQRLHNEQF
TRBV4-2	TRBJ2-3	ASSQDPRLAGSTDTQY
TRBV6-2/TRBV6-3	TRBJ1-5	ASSYGQGQAIWQPQH
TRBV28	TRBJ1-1	ASSLRGGHTEAF
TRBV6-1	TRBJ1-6	ASSSSRDPGSPLH
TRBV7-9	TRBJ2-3	ASSSSGEAGGPWDTQY
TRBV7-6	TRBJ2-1	ASSPRLVGYNEQF
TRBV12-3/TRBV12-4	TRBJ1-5	ASSLRGDGNLPQH
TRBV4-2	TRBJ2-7	ASSQEVAGGRYEQY